This T cell receptor (beta chain) derives from a study of cytomegalovirus exposure and HLA in healthy donors. General study points: It was approximately 160 TCR beta chains that were listed as cytomegalovirus-associated.

The PCR contained 60 Vbeta and 13 Jbeta primers. Assay: immunoSEQ multiplex PCR; the TCRdb copy retains only in-frame clones and omits some. The sample includes some 150,000 clones, about 80% of them seen just once. A note on this clone: Its cognate antigen is unknown.

Per the germline V gene, CDR1 is MDHEN and CDR2 is SYDVKM. Losses at the gene ends were 2 bases for V and 6 bases for J; bases not matched to a gene: 3. The CDR3 spans 13 residues. Sequenced: PBMCs. This clonotype was obtained from a man aged 25 to 40 in good health and CMV-seropositive. This chain joins TRBV28 and TRBJ2-7; TRBD2 agrees at 8 bases. The CDR3 sequence is CASSLTSGGEQYF. The CDR3 bases are TGTGCCAGCAGTTTAACTAGCGGAGGCGAGCAGTACTTC. Drawing the rest from reference TRBV28 and TRBJ2-7, the complete variable domain is DVKVTQSSRYLVKRTGEKVFLECVQDMDHENMFWYRQDPGLGLRLIYFSYDVKMKEKGDIPEGYSVSREKKERFSLILESASTNQTSMYLCASSLTSGGEQYFGPGTRLTVT.